These T cell receptor beta chains were read from a single sample in a study of early T cells in non-severe SARS-CoV-2 infection. TCRdb analysed the 5' RACE reads with MiXCR anew, one entry per CDR3 protein. This table holds about 62,000 distinct CDR3 sequences, about 9.3% found once. Specimen: whole blood. Every receptor here comes from an adult who was a healthcare worker with PCR-confirmed SARS-CoV-2 infection or an uninfected control (not recorded which). Each CDR3 is given with its conserved first and last residue. D genes are given only for firm matches. Clone sizes are given selectively: once, few, many, or a class where the clone is expanded.

length: 13
D: -
J: TRBJ2-2
V: TRBV7-2
size: -
CDR3: CASSPRNTGELFF
DNA: TGTGCCAGCAGCCCAAGGAACACCGGGGAGCTGTTTTTT

length: 13
D: -
J: TRBJ2-3
V: TRBV29-1
size: -
CDR3: CSVRNRAPDTQYF
DNA: TGCAGCGTTAGAAACAGGGCGCCAGATACGCAGTATTTT

length: 11
D: -
J: TRBJ2-1
V: TRBV5-1
size: many
CDR3: CASSSQGEQFF
DNA: TGCGCCAGCAGCTCACAGGGAGAGCAGTTCTTC

length: 17
D: -
J: TRBJ1-1
V: TRBV10-1
size: few
CDR3: CANQGVDRFSMETEAFF
DNA: TGCGCCAACCAGGGTGTTGACCGCTTTTCGATGGAAACTGAAGCTTTCTTT

length: 14
D: -
J: TRBJ1-2
V: TRBV6-5
size: few
CDR3: CASSTPGPRSGYTF
DNA: TGTGCCAGTAGTACCCCGGGCCCCAGGTCTGGCTACACCTTC

length: 15
D: -
J: TRBJ1-6
V: TRBV28
size: many
CDR3: CASTPRDGYNSPLHF
DNA: TGTGCCAGCACCCCCCGGGACGGTTATAATTCACCCCTCCACTTT

length: 13
D: -
J: TRBJ1-2
V: TRBV3-1
size: few
CDR3: CASSQDIRTGGTF
DNA: TGTGCCAGCAGCCAAGATATCCGGACCGGGGGCACCTTC

length: 13
D: -
J: TRBJ2-5
V: TRBV11-2
size: -
CDR3: CASSPQNPETQYF
DNA: TGTGCCAGCAGCCCGCAAAACCCCGAGACCCAGTACTTC

length: 15
D: TRBD1
J: TRBJ1-6
V: TRBV4-1
size: many
CDR3: CASSLGGQGDSPLHF
DNA: TGCGCCAGCAGCTTAGGGGGACAGGGGGATTCACCCCTCCACTTT

length: 15
D: TRBD2
J: TRBJ2-5
V: TRBV27
size: few
CDR3: CASSTRGDPGETQYF
DNA: TGTGCCAGCAGTACCCGGGGGGACCCGGGAGAGACCCAGTACTTC